The T cell receptor beta chain described here comes from a study of cytomegalovirus exposure and HLA in healthy donors (TCRdb year 2017). Concerning the study at large: According to an earlier analysis of 587 of the donors, some 170 million T cells yielded 120 million or so unique TCR beta sequences and 250 to 350 Gb of sequence data. Class I and class II HLA loci were covered by the typing at four-digit resolution. Typing coverage varied by locus: about 629-630 donors for A, B, C, DRB1 and DQB1; 522 for DQA1; 600 to 610 for DPA1; around 490 for DPB1. A separate validation cohort of about 110 different subjects was used in addition to the approximately 670-subject first cohort. The study was designed to test whether signatures of past pathogen exposure could be identified by cataloging public T cell receptors. Every repertoire in the discovery cohort had been generated on one and the same sequencing platform. In a later analysis, previously published TCR beta repertoires from 600 to 850 donors were re-analyzed and high-resolution HLA genotyping was added so that TCR occurrence patterns could be studied. The study used immunosequencing to profile the T cell repertoires of hundreds of subjects and linked those repertoires to cytomegalovirus serostatus. Among 398 genotyped donors of the cohort, an average of roughly 240,000 unique TCR beta nucleotide sequences were sequenced per donor, around 18% of them non-productive. Donor age, sex, ethnicity and CMV serostatus were collected together with the repertoire data. Four or five DR-DQ haplotypes were handled as single units for association and clustering because linkage in the cohort was strong. Around 320 gigabases of sequencing data and roughly 90 million unique TCR sequences were included in an early release covering over 600 HLA-typed donors. Of the roughly 410 genotyped donors, 70% to 90% were placed in the genetic ancestry cluster associated with self-reported Caucasian donors. In the later analysis, no new phenotypic data were used to find candidate immune exposures; instead, reliance was placed on TCR beta sequences and their occurrence across donors. To predict cytomegalovirus infection status, the study combined high-throughput TCR immunosequencing, statistical association of individual TCRs with disease status, and machine learning. Genome-wide SNP genotypes for about three fifths of the roughly 670 donors were used in a later genetic analysis, which treated that subset as a discovery cohort. An earlier analysis of 500 to 650 of the donors applied high-throughput TCR beta sequencing to assess whether each TCR beta V gene segment acted as functional or pseudogenic.

The cohort was made up of approximately 670 healthy bone marrow donors. All cohort members were sampled while nominally healthy, although unrecorded immune exposures were likely present. The donor was CMV seronegative and was included in the group of approximately 350 seronegative cohort members. Every donor gave a peripheral blood sample, and the peripheral blood mononuclear cells from that sample were used for TCR beta sequencing. Genomic DNA extraction from the blood cell samples was performed with the Qiagen DNeasy Blood Extraction Kit. The CDR3, cysteine through phenylalanine, is 13 amino acids long. Left in the record is the CDR3 DNA by itself, 39 bases read in frame from the first base. The germline ends are 6 bases apart after V is trimmed by 3 bases and J by 0 bases. Taken from the germline V gene, the CDR1 and CDR2 loops are SQVTM and ANQGSEA. Libraries were made using the immunoSEQ multiplex PCR assay. A mixture of 60 forward primers for TCR Vbeta segments and 13 reverse primers for TCR Jbeta segments was used in the multiplex PCR. The CDR3 region of rearranged TCR beta genes was amplified from genomic DNA with a multiplex PCR assay. On the Illumina HiSeq System, the amplified TCR beta libraries were sequenced as 87-base-pair reads. The authors' pipeline ran thus. Across the roughly 600 repertoires, a later analysis counted around 80 million unique TCR beta chains, some 11 million of which were shared by at least two donors. To remove PCR and sequencing errors, raw reads were error-corrected and collapsed into unique sequences using a nearest-neighbor algorithm that merged closely related sequences. CDR3 sequences were aligned to IMGT reference sequences to assign V, D and J gene segments. Each retained sequence needed at least a six-nucleotide match to both a V gene segment and a J gene segment. A rearrangement counted as productive if the CDR3 had no stop codons and remained in frame with V and J, and every other rearrangement counted as non-productive. CDR3 was defined by IMGT convention, running from the second conserved V-encoded cysteine to the conserved J-encoded phenylalanine. In an earlier analysis of approximately 590 of the donors, sequences lacking an unambiguous match to a single V gene segment were excluded. An earlier analysis of several hundred of the donors called V segments functional above 56.7% productive rearrangements and segregating when the between-donor standard deviation exceeded 5%. To diagnose cytomegalovirus status from the catalog of TCR beta chain sequences, a statistical classification framework was built. In a later analysis, TCR nucleotide sequences were compared against IMGT/GENE-DB human TR gene sequences so that V and J genes could be assigned. The TCRdist pipeline was used in a later analysis to assign CDR3 sequences and most-parsimonious VDJ recombination scenarios. A later analysis defined each TCR beta chain by its CDR3 amino acid sequence plus V-gene family, and excluded reads lacking a unique V-gene family. In a later analysis, a few hundred highly shared, low-generation-probability nucleotide sequences were removed to address suspected cross-contamination and a sequencing artifact. In a later analysis, a clonal expansion index for each public chain was calculated from normalized within-repertoire ranks of inferred template counts. In a later analysis, generation probabilities were computed with a VDJ recombination model fitted to out-of-frame rearrangements, and the resulting probabilities were checked against IGoR. In a later analysis, hypergeometric tests were used to score TCR-TCR, TCR-HLA and TCR-CMV co-occurrence, with a repertoire-size bias correction applied to TCR pairs. To estimate false discovery rates, a later analysis permuted the HLA or CMV assignments 20 times. In a later analysis, co-occurring TCRs were grouped using DBSCAN, and TCRdist sequence similarity was added for clustering within HLA-allele-positive subsets. For co-occurrence clustering, repertoires with fewer than 30,000 or more than 120,000 public chains were excluded, along with five repertoires with anomalous nucleotide sharing. TCRdb's version of the immuneACCESS table is confined to in-frame rearrangements and falls short of the full clone set. An unresolved V gene accounts for under half of the shortfall where checked; the remainder is of unknown origin. D and trimming come from the DNA, and the V and J calls and clone size come from that table. The sample includes over 95,000 clones, with roughly 80% observed a single time. Around 7.2% of the sample is in the top ten clones.

This clone has a handful of counts. This receptor's antigen is unknown. The sample holds no much larger clone one base away, and base qualities are not on file. Findings and caveats that apply to the study as a whole: Several of the top co-occurrence clusters appeared to be linked to parvovirus B19, influenza, CMV and Epstein-Barr virus, according to a later analysis. Across donors, most TCR sequences were observed very rarely, whereas some public TCRs were present in many individuals. The authors suggested that the approach could potentially be generalized to other disease states and immunological phenotypes. Roughly uniform sequencing depth across donors was assumed in presence/absence analyses, although this assumption may not hold. According to a later analysis, most CMV-associated TCR beta chains appeared to be HLA-restricted, and the HLA associations seemed to be driven largely by CMV exposure. Because HLA typing was unavailable for some donors at each locus, only the typed subset was used in association tests. When HLA alleles, especially DR and DQ, strongly co-occurred, TCR associations were difficult to assign to individual alleles. Cytomegalovirus status was reported to be diagnosed by the classifier with high specificity and sensitivity in both the original and validation cohorts. The 87-base-pair reads could not distinguish some IMGT-functional V segments, including TRBV6-2 and TRBV6-3, so those segments were excluded. Because counts were too low, fewer than 20 rarely observed V segments, including chromosome 9 orphons, were excluded from the earlier analysis of roughly 580 of the donors. The sequencing pipeline was judged likely to have produced a cluster of highly shared sequence variants as a technical artifact. Linkage disequilibrium might explain the correlated functional status among segregating V segments, but an unknown experimental factor could not be excluded. A later analysis found that TCR association rates varied across HLA loci, with DRB1 alleles showing the most associated TCRs and HLA-C alleles the fewest. A further reported finding was that TCR beta sequences accurately predicted the HLA-A and HLA-B alleles for most subjects in the first cohort. Specific HLA alleles were associated with 15,000 to 20,000 TCR beta sequences at a false discovery rate of 0.05 in a later analysis. V-gene and J-gene trimming of TCR beta chains was associated with a missense DCLRE1C variant in a later genetic analysis, and the association was replicated in an independent cohort. In a later analysis, HLA-associated TCR beta chains showed more clonal expansion and lower generation probabilities than non-associated chains that were equally common. Broadly in line with IMGT annotations, most TCR beta V segments showed up in productive rearrangements about 87% or about 30% of the time in an earlier analysis of about 500 of the donors. In vitro tests confirmed that three of the cytomegalovirus-associated TCR beta chains recognize cytomegalovirus antigens. The study gave a list of over 150 TCR beta chains associated with cytomegalovirus. For the cohort, immune exposure information was limited to CMV serostatus. Compared with the approximately 670-donor mean, donors in an Asian-associated ancestry cluster had fewer N-insertions in productive TCRs, according to a later genetic analysis. In this cohort, only TCR beta chains were sequenced, and detectable features were limited by the absence of alpha or paired-chain data.

The TCR originated in a female donor in good health and CMV-seronegative. The chain couples TRBV29-1 to TRBJ1-5, with no D gene named confidently. Input material: PBMCs. CDR3 sequence: CSVDRYSNQPQHF. The DNA sequence is as follows: TGCAGCGTTGACAGGTATAGCAATCAGCCCCAGCATTTT.